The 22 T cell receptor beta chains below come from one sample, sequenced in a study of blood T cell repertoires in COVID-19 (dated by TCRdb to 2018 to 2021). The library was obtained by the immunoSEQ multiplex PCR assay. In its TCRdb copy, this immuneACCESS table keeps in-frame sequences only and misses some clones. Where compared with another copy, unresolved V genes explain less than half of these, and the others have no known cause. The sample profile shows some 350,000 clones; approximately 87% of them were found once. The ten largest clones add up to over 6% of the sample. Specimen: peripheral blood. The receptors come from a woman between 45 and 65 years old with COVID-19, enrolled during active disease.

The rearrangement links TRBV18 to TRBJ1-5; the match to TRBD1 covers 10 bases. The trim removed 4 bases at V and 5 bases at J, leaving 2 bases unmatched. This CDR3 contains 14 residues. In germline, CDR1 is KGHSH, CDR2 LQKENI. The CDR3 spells CASSRQGADQPQHF. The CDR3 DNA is TGTGCCAGCTCACGACAGGGGGCCGATCAGCCCCAGCATTTT.

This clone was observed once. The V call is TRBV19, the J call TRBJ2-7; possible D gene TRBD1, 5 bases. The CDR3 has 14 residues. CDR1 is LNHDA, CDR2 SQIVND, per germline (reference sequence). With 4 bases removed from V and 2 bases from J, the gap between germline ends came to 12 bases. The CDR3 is CASSTVRQPYEQYF. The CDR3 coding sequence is TGTGCCAGTAGTACCGTCAGACAGCCCTACGAGCAGTACTTC. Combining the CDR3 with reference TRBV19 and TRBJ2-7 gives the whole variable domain DGGITQSPKYLFRKEGQNVTLSCEQNLNHDAMYWYRQDPGQGLRLIYYSQIVNDFQKGDIAEGYSVSREKKESFPLTVTSAQKNPTAFYLCASSTVRQPYEQYFGPGTRLTVT.

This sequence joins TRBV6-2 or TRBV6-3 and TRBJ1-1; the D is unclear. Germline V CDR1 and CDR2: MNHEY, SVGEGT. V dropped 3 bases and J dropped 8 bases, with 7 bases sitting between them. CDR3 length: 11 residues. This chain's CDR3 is CASSYSFEAFF. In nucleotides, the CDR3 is TGTGCCAGCAGTTATTCGTTCGAAGCTTTCTTT.

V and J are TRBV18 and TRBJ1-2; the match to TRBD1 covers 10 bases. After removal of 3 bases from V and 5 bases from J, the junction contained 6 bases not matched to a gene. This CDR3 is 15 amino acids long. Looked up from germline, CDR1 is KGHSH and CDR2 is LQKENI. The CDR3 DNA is TGTGCCAGCTCACCCGGACAGGGGGAAGGGTATGGCTACACCTTC. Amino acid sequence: CASSPGQGEGYGYTF.

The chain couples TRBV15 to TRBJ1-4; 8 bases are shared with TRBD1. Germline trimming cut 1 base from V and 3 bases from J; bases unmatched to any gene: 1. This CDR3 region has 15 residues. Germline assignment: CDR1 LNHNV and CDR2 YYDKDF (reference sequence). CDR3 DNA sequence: TGTGCCACCAGCAGAGGGGACAGGTCTAATGAAAAACTGTTTTTT. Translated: CATSRGDRSNEKLFF.

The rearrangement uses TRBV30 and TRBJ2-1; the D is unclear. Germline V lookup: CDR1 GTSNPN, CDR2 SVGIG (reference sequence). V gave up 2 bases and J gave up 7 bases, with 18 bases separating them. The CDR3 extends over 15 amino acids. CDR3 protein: CAWSSGYGSLNEQFF. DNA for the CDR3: TGTGCCTGGAGTTCGGGTTACGGGTCCCTGAATGAGCAGTTCTTC.

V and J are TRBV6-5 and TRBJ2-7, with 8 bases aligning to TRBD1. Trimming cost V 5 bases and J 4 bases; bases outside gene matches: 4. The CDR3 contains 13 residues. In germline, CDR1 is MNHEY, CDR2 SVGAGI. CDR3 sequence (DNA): TGTGCCAGCAGTCTAGGGGACAGGTACGAGCAGTACTTC. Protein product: CASSLGDRYEQYF.

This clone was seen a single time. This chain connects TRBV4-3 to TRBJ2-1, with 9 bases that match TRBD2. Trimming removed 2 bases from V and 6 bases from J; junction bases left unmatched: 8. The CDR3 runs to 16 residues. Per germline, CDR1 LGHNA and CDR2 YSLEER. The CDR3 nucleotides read TGCGCCAGCAGCCAAAGGCGGGAGGGCTGGGGCAATGAGCAGTTCTTC. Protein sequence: CASSQRREGWGNEQFF.

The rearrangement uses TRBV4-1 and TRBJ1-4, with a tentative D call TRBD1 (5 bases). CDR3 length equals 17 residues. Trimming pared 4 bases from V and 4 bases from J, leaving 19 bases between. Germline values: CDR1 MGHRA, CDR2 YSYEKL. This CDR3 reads CASSLPLTGIINEKLFF. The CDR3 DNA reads TGCGCCAGCAGCCTTCCGTTAACAGGAATAATTAATGAAAAACTGTTTTTT.

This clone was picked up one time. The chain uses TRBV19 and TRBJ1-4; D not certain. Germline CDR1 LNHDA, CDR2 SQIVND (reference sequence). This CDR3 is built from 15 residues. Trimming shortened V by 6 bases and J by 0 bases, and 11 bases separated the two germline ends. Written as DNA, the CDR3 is TGTGCCAGTAGACCCGAGAGCGCAACTAATGAAAAACTGTTTTTT. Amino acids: CASRPESATNEKLFF.

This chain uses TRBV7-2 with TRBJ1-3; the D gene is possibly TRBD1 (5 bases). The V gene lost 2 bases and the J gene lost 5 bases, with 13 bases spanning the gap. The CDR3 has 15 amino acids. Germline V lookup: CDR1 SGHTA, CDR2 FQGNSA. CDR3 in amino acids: CASSLSGISRNTIYF. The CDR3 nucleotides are TGTGCCAGCAGCTTATCAGGGATTAGCCGAAACACCATATATTTT. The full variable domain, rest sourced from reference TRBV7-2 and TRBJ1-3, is GAGVSQSPSNKVTEKGKDVELRCDPISGHTALYWYRQSLGQGLEFLIYFQGNSAPDKSGLPSDRFSAERTGGSVSTLTIQRTQQEDSAVYLCASSLSGISRNTIYFGEGSWLTVV.

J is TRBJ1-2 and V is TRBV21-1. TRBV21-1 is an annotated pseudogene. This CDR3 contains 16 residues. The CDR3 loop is CASSQRGGRGHYGYTF. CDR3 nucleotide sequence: TGTGCCAGCAGCCAAAGGGGGGGCAGGGGACATTATGGCTACACCTTC.

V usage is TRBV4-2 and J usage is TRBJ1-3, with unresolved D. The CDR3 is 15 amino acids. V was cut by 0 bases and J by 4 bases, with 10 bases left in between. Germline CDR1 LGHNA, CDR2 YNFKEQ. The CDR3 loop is CASSQDEGSGNTIYF. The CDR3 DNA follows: TGTGCCAGCAGCCAAGATGAGGGTTCCGGAAACACCATATATTTT.

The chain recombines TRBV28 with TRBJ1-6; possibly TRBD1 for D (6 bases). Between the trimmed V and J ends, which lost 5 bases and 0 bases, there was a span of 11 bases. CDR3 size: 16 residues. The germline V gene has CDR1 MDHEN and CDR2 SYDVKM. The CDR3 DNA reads TGTGCCAGCAGTCATAGGGGGAGCTCCTATAATTCACCCCTCCACTTT. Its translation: CASSHRGSSYNSPLHF. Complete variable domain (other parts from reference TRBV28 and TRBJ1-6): DVKVTQSSRYLVKRTGEKVFLECVQDMDHENMFWYRQDPGLGLRLIYFSYDVKMKEKGDIPEGYSVSREKKERFSLILESASTNQTSMYLCASSHRGSSYNSPLHFGNGTRLTVT.

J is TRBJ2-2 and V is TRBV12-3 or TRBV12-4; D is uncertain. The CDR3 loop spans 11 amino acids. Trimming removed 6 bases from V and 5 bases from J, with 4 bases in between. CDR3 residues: CASRSTGELFF. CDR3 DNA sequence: TGTGCCAGCAGGTCGACCGGGGAGCTGTTTTTT.

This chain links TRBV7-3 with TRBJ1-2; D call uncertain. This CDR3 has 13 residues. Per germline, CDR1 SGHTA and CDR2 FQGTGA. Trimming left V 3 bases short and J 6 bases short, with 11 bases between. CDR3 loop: CASSFEGDDGYTF. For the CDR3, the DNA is TGTGCCAGCAGCTTTGAGGGTGACGATGGCTACACCTTC.

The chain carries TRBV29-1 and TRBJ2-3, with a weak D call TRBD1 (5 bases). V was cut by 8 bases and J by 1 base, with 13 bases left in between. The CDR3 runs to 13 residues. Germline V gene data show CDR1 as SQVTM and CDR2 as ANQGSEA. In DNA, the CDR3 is TGCAGCTCGACAGTGTCCCGCACAGATACGCAGTATTTT. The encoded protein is CSSTVSRTDTQYF.

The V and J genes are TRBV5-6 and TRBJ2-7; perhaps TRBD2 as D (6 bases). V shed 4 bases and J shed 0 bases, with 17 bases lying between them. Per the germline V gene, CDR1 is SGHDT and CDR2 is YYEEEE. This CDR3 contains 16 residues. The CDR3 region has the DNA TGTGCCAGCAGCCGAAGAGGTGGGGGGAGCTCCTACGAGCAGTACTTC. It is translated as CASSRRGGGSSYEQYF. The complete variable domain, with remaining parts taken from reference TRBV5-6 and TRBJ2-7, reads DAGVTQSPTHLIKTRGQQVTLRCSPKSGHDTVSWYQQALGQGPQFIFQYYEEEERQRGNFPDRFSGHQFPNYSSELNVNALLLGDSALYLCASSRRGGGSSYEQYFGPGTRLTVT.

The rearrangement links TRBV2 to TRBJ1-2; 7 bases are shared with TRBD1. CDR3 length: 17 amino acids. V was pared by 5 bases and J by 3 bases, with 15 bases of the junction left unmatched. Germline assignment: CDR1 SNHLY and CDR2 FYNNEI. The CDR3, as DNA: TGTGCCAGCAGTCCGGGCAGGGGGAGTAGACGAGACTATGGCTACACCTTC. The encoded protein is CASSPGRGSRRDYGYTF.

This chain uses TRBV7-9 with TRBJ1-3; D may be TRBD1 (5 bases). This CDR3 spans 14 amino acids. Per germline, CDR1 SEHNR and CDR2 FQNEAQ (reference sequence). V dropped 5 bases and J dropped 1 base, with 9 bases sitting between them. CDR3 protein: CASSTQGSGNTIYF. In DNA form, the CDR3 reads TGTGCCAGCAGCACGCAGGGATCTGGAAACACCATATATTTT.

CDR3 in amino acids: CSGLRRDRGTGELFF. CDR3 DNA: TGCAGCGGCCTCCGCCGGGACAGGGGCACCGGGGAGCTGTTTTTT. The chain couples TRBV29-1 to TRBJ2-2, with 10 bases fitting TRBD1. Germline V gene sequence: CDR1 SQVTM, CDR2 ANQGSEA. The length of the CDR3 is 15 residues. V lost 7 bases to trimming and J lost 4 bases; unmatched junction nucleotides: 9.

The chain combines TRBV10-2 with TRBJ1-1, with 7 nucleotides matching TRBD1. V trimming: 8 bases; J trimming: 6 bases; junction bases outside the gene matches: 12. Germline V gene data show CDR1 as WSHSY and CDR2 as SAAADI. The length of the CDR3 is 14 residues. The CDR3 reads CASAKGAFDAEAFF. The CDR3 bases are TGCGCCAGCGCAAAGGGGGCGTTTGACGCTGAAGCTTTCTTT.